The clone carrying this T cell receptor beta chain was found many times. The length of the CDR3 is 14 residues. Germline V CDR1 and CDR2: LGHDT, YNNKEL (reference sequence). Trimming pared 1 base from V and 6 bases from J, leaving 12 bases between. The data belong to a study of T cells of healthy individuals. TCRdb re-called the 5' RACE reads with MiXCR, one entry per CDR3 protein. The sample lists 50,000 to 55,000 distinct CDR3 sequences; about 15% were seen once. The chain combines TRBV3-1 with TRBJ1-2, with D possibly TRBD1 on 6 matching bases. This clonotype was obtained from a human donor in good health. CDR3 amino acids: CASSQGNRADGYTF. CDR3 DNA sequence: TGTGCCAGCAGCCAAGGGAACAGGGCGGATGGCTACACCTTC. The whole variable domain, filled in from reference TRBV3-1 and TRBJ1-2, reads DTAVSQTPKYLVTQMGNDKSIKCEQNLGHDTMYWYKQDSKKFLKIMFSYNNKELIINETVPNRFSPKSPDKAHLNLHINSLELGDSAVYFCASSQGNRADGYTFGSGTRLTVV.